Below are 20 T cell receptor beta chains sequenced from a single sample in a study of CD4 T cells in relation to SARS-CoV-2 and coronaviruses. The unexposed donors gave CD4+ T cells in 2011-2018, prior to COVID-19. Sequencing was performed with immunoSEQ multiplex PCR; in TCRdb, only in-frame clones are kept and a portion is missing. The repertoire consists of around 69,000 clones, with 94% occurring once and the leading ten covering around 0.13%. Sequencing input: naive CD4+ T cells from PBMCs. Sample subset: naive CD4+ T cells isolated by negative enrichment. The receptors were gathered from a human donor in good health.

The chain recombines TRBV6-5 with TRBJ1-5; maybe TRBD1 (6 bases). The CDR3 is 14 amino acids. Germline V gives CDR1 MNHEY, CDR2 SVGAGI. The V end lost 6 bases, the J end lost 6 bases, and 15 bases lay between the germline ends. CDR3 DNA sequence: TGTGCCAGCAGGGGGCCGGGGGCAGGTCAGCCCCAGCATTTT. This gives the protein CASRGPGAGQPQHF.

The rearrangement uses TRBV25-1 and TRBJ2-7; the match to TRBD2 covers 12 bases. From germline, CDR1 is MGHDK and CDR2 SYGVNS. The CDR3 spans 16 residues. The V gene end was trimmed by 6 bases and the J gene end by 5 bases; junction bases not matched to a gene: 11. The CDR3 DNA sequence: TGTGCCAGCAGCGGACTAGCGGGATCTGTCGAGGACGAGCAGTACTTC. Protein sequence: CASSGLAGSVEDEQYF.

The chain employs TRBV18 and TRBJ2-6; D is ambiguous. V gave up 3 bases and J gave up 0 bases, with 6 bases separating them. The CDR3 has 15 residues. CDR1 and CDR2 (germline): KGHSH, LQKENI. In DNA, the CDR3 is TGTGCCAGCTCACCCATGGACTCTGGGGCCAACGTCCTGACTTTC. It yields the protein CASSPMDSGANVLTF.

The chain employs TRBV27 and TRBJ1-6, with TRBD1 matching over 8 bases. V shed 2 bases and J 3 bases; nucleotides not matched to a gene: 6. The CDR3 extends over 17 amino acids. CDR1 and CDR2 (germline): MNHEY, SMNVEV (reference sequence). CDR3 DNA sequence: TGTGCCAGCAGTTTAGCAGTGGACAGGGTCTATAATTCACCCCTCCACTTT. Protein product: CASSLAVDRVYNSPLHF.

The rearrangement links TRBV28 to TRBJ2-7; D remains unclear. V gave up 5 bases and J gave up 6 bases, with 8 bases separating them. There are 11 residues in the CDR3. CDR1 is MDHEN, CDR2 SYDVKM, per germline. CDR3 bases: TGTGCCAGCAGTCCCCGGACCGAGCAGTACTTC. Translating it yields CASSPRTEQYF.

The gene calls are TRBV28 and TRBJ2-7; 10 bases are shared with TRBD2. The V gene end was trimmed by 7 bases and the J gene end by 5 bases; junction bases not matched to a gene: 14. CDR1 is MDHEN and CDR2 is SYDVKM in the germline V gene. The CDR3 covers 16 residues. The CDR3 bases are TGTGCCAGCAAAAATACTCCGGGACTAGCGATGCACGAGCAGTACTTC. Amino acids: CASKNTPGLAMHEQYF.

The V gene is TRBV9, the J gene TRBJ2-7; 9 nucleotides agree with TRBD2. Unmatched junction bases numbered 3, after V lost 2 bases and J lost 3 bases. This CDR3 has 14 residues. The germline V gene has CDR1 SGDLS and CDR2 YYNGEE. The CDR3 sequence is CASSVTSGNYEQYF. Written as DNA, the CDR3 is TGTGCCAGCAGCGTGACTAGCGGTAACTACGAGCAGTACTTC.

The V gene is TRBV12-3 or TRBV12-4, the J gene TRBJ2-7; D is ambiguous. The CDR3 contains 12 residues. The V gene lost 8 bases and the J gene lost 9 bases, with 17 bases spanning the gap. In DNA form, the CDR3 reads TGTGCCAGCGGCAGGCCGACGGGTAGGCAGTACTTC. Its protein product is CASGRPTGRQYF.

The chain joins TRBV7-8 to TRBJ2-5; TRBD1 agrees at 9 bases. CDR3 size: 14 residues. With V trimmed by 5 bases and J by 9 bases, 10 bases remained unmatched. The V gene's germline CDR1 is SGHVS and CDR2 FQNEAQ. The CDR3 coding sequence is TGTGCCAGCAGCGCCGTAGGACAGGGGAGGTCCCAGTACTTC. This translates into CASSAVGQGRSQYF.

The chain uses TRBV5-1 and TRBJ2-3; 11 bases agree with TRBD2. The germline V gene has CDR1 SGHRS and CDR2 YFSETQ. The CDR3 runs 16 residues. The trim removed 2 bases at V and 3 bases at J, leaving 5 bases unmatched. CDR3 nucleotide sequence: TGCGCCAGCAGCTTAACTAGCGGGAGTAGAACAGATACGCAGTATTTT. Translating it yields CASSLTSGSRTDTQYF.

The chain recombines TRBV2 with TRBJ2-2, with a tentative D call TRBD1 (5 bases). CDR3 length: 13 residues. The germline CDR1 and CDR2 sequences are SNHLY and FYNNEI. The V gene lost 5 bases and the J gene lost 4 bases, with 8 bases spanning the gap. CDR3 region: CASSLGPTGELFF. The DNA of the CDR3 is TGTGCCAGCAGTTTGGGGCCCACCGGGGAGCTGTTTTTT.

V usage is TRBV5-8 and J usage is TRBJ1-6; 8 bases map to TRBD1. The CDR3 is made up of 15 amino acids. CDR1 SGHTS and CDR2 YDEGEE come from the germline V gene. V was pared by 3 bases and J by 7 bases, with 6 bases of the junction left unmatched. CDR3 nucleotides: TGTGCCAGCAGCTGGGACAGGTCGGCCAATTCACCCCTCCACTTT. Protein product: CASSWDRSANSPLHF. Based on the CDR3 plus reference TRBV5-8 and TRBJ1-6, the full variable domain is EAGVTQSPTHLIKTRGQQATLRCSPISGHTSVYWYQQALGLGLQFLLWYDEGEERNRGNFPPRFSGRQFPNYSSELNVNALELEDSALYLCASSWDRSANSPLHFGNGTRLTVT.

The chain combines TRBV28 with TRBJ2-7; 10 bases align to TRBD1. The junction had 4 bases not matched to a gene; V was cut back by 4 bases and J by 1 base. The CDR3 is made up of 15 amino acids. Germline-derived CDR1 and CDR2 are MDHEN and SYDVKM. The CDR3 is CASSSEDRGSYEQYF. The CDR3 bases are TGTGCCAGCAGTTCGGAGGACAGGGGGTCCTACGAGCAGTACTTC.

The chain uses TRBV5-4 and TRBJ2-3, with TRBD2 matching 11 bases. Per the germline V gene, CDR1 is SGHNT and CDR2 is YYREEE (reference sequence). The CDR3 has 15 amino acids. V lost 7 bases to trimming and J lost 4 bases; unmatched junction nucleotides: 8. This chain's CDR3 is CASGLAGGSSDTQYF. CDR3 nucleotide sequence: TGTGCCAGCGGGTTAGCGGGAGGGTCTTCAGATACGCAGTATTTT.

The table lists this clone with a count of one. The chain couples TRBV6-5 to TRBJ2-2, with 12 bases identical to TRBD2. The CDR3 has 15 residues. Trimming took 8 bases from V and 4 from J; bases not matched to a gene: 5. CDR1 and CDR2 (germline): MNHEY, SVGAGI. The CDR3 coding sequence is TGTGCCAGCCGACTAGCGGGAGTTGGCACCGGGGAGCTGTTTTTT. Protein product: CASRLAGVGTGELFF.

CDR3 in DNA: TGTGCCATTCGGACAGCGGGCTACGAGCAGTACTTC. Protein sequence: CAIRTAGYEQYF. This sequence joins TRBV10-3 and TRBJ2-7; D could derive from TRBD1 or TRBD2 (6 bases each). The length of the CDR3 is 12 residues. V was clipped by 9 bases and J by 3 bases, with 12 bases between them. Per germline, CDR1 ENHRY and CDR2 SYGVKD.

The chain is built from TRBV24-1 and TRBJ2-1, with 10 nucleotides matching TRBD1. CDR1 is KGHDR and CDR2 is SFDVKD in the germline V gene. Trimming took 9 bases from V and 7 from J; bases not matched to a gene: 5. This CDR3 comprises 13 residues. The DNA for the CDR3 is TGTGCCACCGCGGGGACAGGGGTGAATGAGCAGTTCTTC. Translation gives CATAGTGVNEQFF.

The chain is built from TRBV2 and TRBJ2-5; 7 positions agree with TRBD2. The V segment lost 5 bases and the J segment 0 bases; nucleotides outside the gene matches: 3. CDR1 and CDR2 (germline): SNHLY, FYNNEI. The CDR3 has 14 amino acids. CDR3 in amino acids: CASSPTSDQETQYF. The CDR3 bases are TGTGCCAGCAGTCCCACTAGCGACCAAGAGACCCAGTACTTC.

This clone occurred a few times. V and J are TRBV7-2 and TRBJ2-7; TRBD2 aligns across 7 bases. This CDR3 has 14 residues. CDR1 is SGHTA and CDR2 is FQGNSA in the germline V gene. Trimming removed 6 bases from V and 3 bases from J; junction bases left unmatched: 8. CDR3 residues: CASRASSGRYEQYF. CDR3 in DNA: TGTGCCAGCAGGGCATCTAGCGGACGCTACGAGCAGTACTTC.

The chain carries TRBV7-9 and TRBJ2-3, with D perhaps matching TRBD1 (6 bases). The germline V gene has CDR1 SEHNR and CDR2 FQNEAQ (reference sequence). With 4 bases removed from V and 0 bases from J, the gap between germline ends came to 11 bases. The CDR3 consists of 15 residues. In nucleotides, the CDR3 is TGTGCCAGCAGCTACAGGGAGCGTAGCACAGATACGCAGTATTTT. Translating gives CASSYRERSTDTQYF.